Below, 5 T cell receptor beta chains from the same sample are listed, as sequenced in a study of blood T cell repertoires in COVID-19 (dated by TCRdb to 2020 to 2022). Libraries were constructed by the immunoSEQ multiplex PCR assay. TCRdb limited this immuneACCESS table to in-frame rearrangements with V and J called. A share of clones is missing; checked studies link under half to unresolved V genes, and the rest is unexplained. Within this sample are around 280,000 clones, with under 90% of them counted one time only. The top ten clonotypes cover 1.7% of the sample. The sequencing input was PBMCs or T cells enriched from blood (not recorded which). These receptors all come from a middle-aged woman who had recovered from COVID-19.

The chain is built from TRBV9 and TRBJ2-1; D is perhaps TRBD2 (6 bases). Germline assignment: CDR1 SGDLS and CDR2 YYNGEE. The CDR3 contains 14 residues. V lost 4 bases and J 6 bases, leaving 14 bases between the germline ends. CDR3 nucleotide sequence: TGTGCCAGCAGCCTCTCCGGGGGAAGCAATGAGCAGTTCTTC. Translation: CASSLSGGSNEQFF.

The chain combines TRBV14 with TRBJ2-3; TRBD2 might be the D (6 bases). CDR1 and CDR2 (germline): SGHDN, FVKESK. The CDR3 loop spans 19 amino acids. V was pared by 4 bases and J by 0 bases, with 23 bases between. CDR3 sequence reads: CASSPPVGGSLSSTDTQYF. The DNA of the CDR3 is TGTGCCAGCAGCCCACCCGTGGGAGGCTCCCTTTCTAGCACAGATACGCAGTATTTT.

The gene calls are TRBV19 and TRBJ1-2, with D unresolved. The CDR3 loop spans 15 amino acids. The V and J ends lost 3 bases and 0 bases respectively, with 11 bases between them. The germline gives CDR1 LNHDA, CDR2 SQIVND (reference sequence). Here the CDR3 DNA reads TGTGCCAGTAGTATTAACACCTCTCCTAACTATGGCTACACCTTC. Amino acids: CASSINTSPNYGYTF.

The chain combines TRBV29-1 with TRBJ2-3, with 8 bases that match TRBD2. Germline CDR1 SQVTM, CDR2 ANQGSEA. The CDR3 contains 14 residues. The trim removed 6 bases at V and 5 bases at J, leaving 10 bases unmatched. The CDR3 loop is CSVPGREGQDTQYF. CDR3 coding DNA: TGCAGCGTCCCCGGACGGGAGGGCCAAGATACGCAGTATTTT.

The chain has TRBV7-8 and TRBJ2-7; maybe TRBD1 (5 bases). V was cut by 4 bases and J by 7 bases, with 14 bases left in between. Germline V gene data show CDR1 as SGHVS and CDR2 as FQNEAQ. This CDR3 has 13 residues. The CDR3 reads CASSWTRVEEQYF. CDR3 nucleotide sequence: TGTGCCAGCAGCTGGACCAGGGTAGAAGAGCAGTACTTC.